This entry describes one TCR beta chain. The antigen this receptor binds is unknown. Base qualities are not provided; no much larger clone lies one nucleotide away. Including the terminal cysteine and phenylalanine, the CDR3 comprises 15 residues. This entry keeps only the CDR3 DNA: 45 bases, framed from base 1. Looking up the germline V gene yields CDR1 SGHRS and CDR2 YFSETQ. At the junction V is shortened by 4 bases and J by 8 bases, with 21 bases in between. This specimen comes from a study of T cell changes during pregnancy in multiple sclerosis (dated by TCRdb to between 2019 and 2020). Looking at the study overall: The study examined how the T cell repertoire changed over the course of pregnancy in women with multiple sclerosis.

The library was made by the immunoSEQ multiplex PCR assay. TCRdb stores this immuneACCESS table with in-frame sequences only. Part of the clones is absent; in the studies checked, under half of the shortfall reflects unresolved V genes, and no reason is known for the rest. The sample table shows just under 95,000 clones, and 92% are seen once. About 2.4% of the sample is held by the ten biggest clonotypes. The sample consisted of peripheral blood, taken in the first trimester of pregnancy. Recombination linked TRBV5-1 to TRBJ1-2, with a tentative D gene TRBD1 over 6 matching bases. This receptor was obtained from a female donor with multiple sclerosis, enrolled in a pregnancy study. The DNA reads as follows: TGCGCCAGCAGCCATCGGACAGTCGGGGTGGAGGGCTACACCTTC. It translates as CASSHRTVGVEGYTF. Extended through the reference TRBV5-1 and TRBJ1-2 proteins, this CDR3 yields the full variable domain: KAGVTQTPRYLIKTRGQQVTLSCSPISGHRSVSWYQQTPGQGLQFLFEYFSETQRNKGNFPGRFSGRQFSNSRSEMNVSTLELGDSALYLCASSHRTVGVEGYTFGSGTRLTVV.